The T cell receptor (beta chain) described here comes from a study of blood T cell repertoires in COVID-19. Study information: Samples taken during acute and convalescent COVID-19 were collected in the United States, Italy and Spain. PBMCs, B-cell-depleted T cells, or T cells provided the cDNA or gDNA that made up the material.

Using immunoSEQ multiplex PCR, the repertoire was profiled, and TCRdb retains in-frame clones only, with some absent. Among 100,000 to 150,000 clones, more than 75% were seen once, and the ten largest hold approximately 4.6%. Specimen: peripheral blood. The receptor comes from a man in his sixties with COVID-19, enrolled during active disease.

This CDR3 is CASSPHGLAHTGELFF. The CDR3 coding sequence is TGTGCCAGCAGTCCCCATGGACTAGCTCACACCGGGGAGCTGTTTTTT. The chain employs TRBV28 and TRBJ2-2; 8 positions match TRBD2. Germline lookup yields CDR1 MDHEN and CDR2 SYDVKM. V was clipped by 5 bases and J by 3 bases; unmatched bases: 8. This CDR3 spans 16 amino acids. Looking up the rest from reference TRBV28 and TRBJ2-2 gives the full variable domain: DVKVTQSSRYLVKRTGEKVFLECVQDMDHENMFWYRQDPGLGLRLIYFSYDVKMKEKGDIPEGYSVSREKKERFSLILESASTNQTSMYLCASSPHGLAHTGELFFGEGSRLTVL.